A selection of T cell receptor beta chains follows, all from one sample in a study of shared clonotypes between healthy human individuals. Clones were sequenced by immunoSEQ multiplex PCR, and TCRdb holds only the in-frame ones, with some missing. Here the sample spans 1 million to 1.3 million clones, 75% to 80% being singletons. Material for sequencing was memory CD4+ T cells from PBMCs. The origin of the receptors is a man aged 18 to 30 in good health. Some clones in this sample may be carry-over from other donors' samples. Both conserved end residues are part of each CDR3. D genes are given only for firm matches. Only some rows state a clone size, as once, few, many or a class for expanded clones.

v_call: TRBV18; d_call: TRBD1; clone_size: few; j_call: TRBJ2-5; cdr3_aa: CASSPRQGARETQYF; cdr3_nt: TGTGCCAGCTCACCACGACAGGGGGCTCGAGAGACCCAGTACTTC
v_call: TRBV9; d_call: TRBD2; clone_size: once; j_call: TRBJ2-3; cdr3_aa: CASSVPGLASTDTQYF; cdr3_nt: TGTGCCAGCAGCGTACCAGGACTAGCTAGCACAGATACGCAGTATTTT
v_call: TRBV9; d_call: TRBD1; clone_size: .; j_call: TRBJ2-5; cdr3_aa: CASSPLGQGHQETQYF; cdr3_nt: TGTGCCAGCAGCCCCCTCGGACAGGGCCACCAAGAGACCCAGTACTTC
v_call: TRBV6-5; d_call: TRBD1; clone_size: few; j_call: TRBJ1-2; cdr3_aa: CASIPTGGTHGYTF; cdr3_nt: TGTGCCAGCATCCCCACAGGGGGGACGCATGGCTACACCTTC
v_call: TRBV29-1; d_call: TRBD1; clone_size: .; j_call: TRBJ1-1; cdr3_aa: CSVTSTGGSRYEAFF; cdr3_nt: TGCAGCGTAACCTCGACAGGGGGCAGCCGTTATGAAGCTTTCTTT
v_call: TRBV7-2; d_call: TRBD1; clone_size: .; j_call: TRBJ1-1; cdr3_aa: CASSPNRQGSDTEAFF; cdr3_nt: TGTGCCAGCAGCCCCAATAGACAGGGGAGCGACACTGAAGCTTTCTTT
v_call: TRBV4-3; d_call: .; clone_size: .; j_call: TRBJ2-1; cdr3_aa: CASSQDRGAGSYNEQFF; cdr3_nt: TGCGCCAGCAGCCAAGATAGGGGGGCGGGATCCTACAATGAGCAGTTCTTC
v_call: TRBV7-9; d_call: TRBD2; clone_size: .; j_call: TRBJ2-1; cdr3_aa: CASSLRYTSGRGNEQFF; cdr3_nt: TGTGCCAGCAGCTTAAGGTATACTAGCGGGAGAGGAAATGAGCAGTTCTTC
v_call: TRBV18; d_call: .; clone_size: .; j_call: TRBJ2-5; cdr3_aa: CASTISRHQETQYF; cdr3_nt: TGTGCCAGTACAATTTCCCGCCACCAAGAGACCCAGTACTTC
v_call: TRBV30; d_call: .; clone_size: .; j_call: TRBJ1-3; cdr3_aa: CAWSASGSSGNTIYF; cdr3_nt: TGTGCCTGGAGCGCGTCCGGGAGCTCTGGAAACACCATATATTTT
v_call: TRBV10-3; d_call: .; clone_size: .; j_call: TRBJ2-1; cdr3_aa: CAISIDSTEQFF; cdr3_nt: TGTGCCATCAGTATCGATAGCACAGAGCAGTTCTTC
v_call: TRBV19; d_call: .; clone_size: few; j_call: TRBJ2-3; cdr3_aa: CASSIGGGSADTQYF; cdr3_nt: TGTGCCAGTAGTATCGGAGGGGGAAGTGCAGATACGCAGTATTTT
v_call: TRBV6-1; d_call: .; clone_size: few; j_call: TRBJ2-7; cdr3_aa: CASSEAAGEQYF; cdr3_nt: TGTGCCAGCAGTGAAGCCGCCGGCGAGCAGTACTTC
v_call: TRBV4-1; d_call: .; clone_size: .; j_call: TRBJ2-3; cdr3_aa: CASSHYARGEDTQYF; cdr3_nt: TGCGCCAGCAGCCACTACGCGAGGGGCGAAGATACGCAGTATTTT
v_call: TRBV27; d_call: TRBD2; clone_size: .; j_call: TRBJ2-3; cdr3_aa: CASIPGGGRAPMAQYF; cdr3_nt: TGTGCCAGCATTCCTGGGGGCGGGAGGGCCCCTATGGCGCAGTATTTT
v_call: TRBV4-2; d_call: TRBD1; clone_size: many; j_call: TRBJ2-1; cdr3_aa: CASSPSGTGRTYNEQFF; cdr3_nt: TGTGCCAGCAGCCCCTCAGGGACAGGGAGGACCTACAATGAGCAGTTCTTC
v_call: TRBV5-1; d_call: .; clone_size: .; j_call: TRBJ2-3; cdr3_aa: CASSLVVPTDTQYF; cdr3_nt: TGCGCCAGCAGCTTGGTAGTGCCCACAGATACGCAGTATTTT
v_call: TRBV5-1; d_call: .; clone_size: .; j_call: TRBJ2-1; cdr3_aa: CASKILPSYNEQFF; cdr3_nt: TGCGCCAGCAAGATATTACCTTCCTACAATGAGCAGTTCTTC
v_call: TRBV27; d_call: .; clone_size: .; j_call: TRBJ2-7; cdr3_aa: CASSLQGGGAYEQYF; cdr3_nt: TGTGCCAGCAGTTTACAGGGTGGTGGTGCCTACGAGCAGTACTTC
v_call: TRBV28; d_call: .; clone_size: many; j_call: TRBJ1-1; cdr3_aa: CASSLWGDDVMNTEAFF; cdr3_nt: TGTGCCAGCAGTTTATGGGGGGATGATGTCATGAACACTGAAGCTTTCTTT
v_call: TRBV5-1; d_call: .; clone_size: .; j_call: TRBJ2-2; cdr3_aa: CASSLAIRVNTGELFF; cdr3_nt: TGCGCCAGCAGCTTGGCCATCAGGGTGAACACCGGGGAGCTGTTTTTT
v_call: TRBV18; d_call: .; clone_size: .; j_call: TRBJ1-1; cdr3_aa: CASSPGLPMNTEAFF; cdr3_nt: TGTGCCAGCTCACCAGGCCTACCGATGAACACTGAAGCTTTCTTT
v_call: TRBV4-2; d_call: .; clone_size: .; j_call: TRBJ2-3; cdr3_aa: CASSRQDSTDTQYF; cdr3_nt: TGTGCCAGCAGCCGACAGGACAGCACAGATACGCAGTATTTT
v_call: TRBV5-1; d_call: TRBD2; clone_size: many; j_call: TRBJ2-3; cdr3_aa: CASSDSGIETDTQYF; cdr3_nt: TGCGCCAGCAGCGATAGCGGGATAGAGACAGATACGCAGTATTTT